This is a list of T cell receptor beta chains from one sample in a study of T-cell reconstitution after alpha-beta-depleted transplantation in children. TCRdb re-called the PCR reads with MiXCR, one entry per CDR3 protein. The data show hundreds of thousands of distinct CDR3 sequences, under 25% seen once. The specimen comprised PBMCs, mostly from graft donor cells, sampled 360 days after TCRalphabeta/CD19-depleted stem cell transplant. The receptor set was obtained from a boy less than two years old who had a stem cell transplant for acute myeloid leukemia, so the T cells may come from the graft donor. CDR3s leave out the opening cysteine and the closing phenylalanine or tryptophan. Size is stated for part of the rows, as once, few or many counts, or as a class when the clone is expanded.

len: 11; abundance: many; v_gene: TRBV5-1; CDR3aa: ASSLNPTDTQY
len: 12; abundance: .; v_gene: TRBV12-3/TRBV12-4; CDR3aa: ASRRGYGNQPQH
len: 15; abundance: many; v_gene: TRBV6-5; CDR3aa: ASSYTMAYSLTDTQY
len: 15; abundance: many; v_gene: TRBV20-1; CDR3aa: SARDRQGLSGANVLT
len: 10; abundance: few; v_gene: TRBV18; CDR3aa: ASSPGWNEQF
len: 13; abundance: many; v_gene: TRBV3-1; CDR3aa: ASGFGTSLGNEQF
len: 12; abundance: many; v_gene: TRBV6-4; CDR3aa: ASSPVNNVREQF
len: 12; abundance: few; v_gene: TRBV20-1; CDR3aa: SARDPSGGSTQY
len: 14; abundance: .; v_gene: TRBV6-2/TRBV6-3; CDR3aa: ASSYGLAGGYNEQF
len: 15; abundance: .; v_gene: TRBV15; CDR3aa: ATSRDSRAGGSREAF